This T cell receptor beta chain was identified during a study of cytomegalovirus exposure and HLA in healthy donors. 60 Vbeta and 13 Jbeta primers were used in PCR. Sequencing used immunoSEQ multiplex PCR; TCRdb keeps in-frame clones, though not all of them. The sample contains just under 150,000 clones, roughly 80% of which appear only once. Per the germline V gene, CDR1 is LNHNV and CDR2 is YYDKDF (reference sequence). This CDR3 has 12 amino acids. Trimming left V 0 bases short and J 6 bases short, with 6 bases between. Worth noting for this clone: Its antigen is as yet unknown.

Study-level points and caveats: Later analysis showed TCR association rates varying by HLA locus, highest for DRB1 and lowest for HLA-C. Some TCR beta chains (about 180 of them) were listed as cytomegalovirus-associated.

This chain joins TRBV15 and TRBJ2-7; D remains unclear. Sequencing used PBMCs. The source of this sequence is a woman under 40 in good health and CMV-seronegative. CDR3 loop: CATSRDGPEQYF. The CDR3 nucleotides are TGTGCCACCAGCAGAGACGGTCCCGAGCAGTACTTC.